The next 13 T cell receptor beta chains were all read from a single sample in a study of blood T cell repertoires in COVID-19. Using immunoSEQ multiplex PCR, the repertoire was profiled, and TCRdb retains in-frame clones only, with some absent. The repertoire holds about 110,000 clones, with 85% to 95% as singletons. Material for sequencing was peripheral blood. The receptors derive from a woman in her twenties or thirties with acute or convalescent COVID-19.

This clone was detected only once. The CDR3 carries no conserved terminal phenylalanine or tryptophan, so it likely arises from a read error. Because the CDR3's place on the DNA is in doubt, the DNA is left out and the CDR3 is given as listed by TCRdb. The chain employs TRBV5-4 and TRBJ1-2. A total of 12 residues make up the CDR3, ends included. Germline CDR1 reads SGHNT; CDR2 reads YYREEE (reference sequence). The CDR3 region is CASSLGIGSPSH.

The genes are TRBV29-1 and TRBJ1-2, with D possibly matching TRBD1 (6 bases). V lost 6 bases, J lost 3 bases, and 17 bases lay in between. The CDR3 contains 14 residues. Germline CDR1 SQVTM, CDR2 ANQGSEA. CDR3 region: CSVKVGAEDYGYTF. DNA of the CDR3: TGCAGCGTGAAGGTGGGGGCTGAGGACTATGGCTACACCTTC.

The chain joins TRBV11-2 to TRBJ2-6, with D perhaps matching TRBD1 (5 bases). Trimming stripped 4 bases from V and 1 base from J, with 17 bases between. The germline V gene has CDR1 SGHAT and CDR2 FQNNGV. The CDR3 covers 18 residues. The CDR3 is CASSSPWTRSSGANVLTF. CDR3 DNA: TGTGCCAGCAGCTCCCCATGGACACGGTCGTCTGGGGCCAACGTCCTGACTTTC.

The chain carries TRBV19 and TRBJ1-2, with D perhaps TRBD1 (5 bases). The CDR3 contains 16 residues. Germline-derived CDR1 and CDR2 are LNHDA and SQIVND (reference sequence). V gave up 6 bases and J gave up 0 bases, with 17 bases separating them. The chain's CDR3 is CASSLPAGGTNYGYTF. The CDR3 bases are TGTGCCAGTAGCCTTCCCGCTGGGGGGACTAACTATGGCTACACCTTC.

V is TRBV3-1 (or the pseudogene TRBV3-2) and J is TRBJ2-1; TRBD2 agrees at 8 bases. This CDR3 comprises 18 residues. From germline, CDR1 is LGHDT and CDR2 YNNKEL (reference sequence). V lost 0 bases to trimming and J lost 7 bases; unmatched junction nucleotides: 14. The CDR3 loop is CASSQDLRAGDLRNEQFF. The DNA of the CDR3 is TGTGCCAGCAGCCAAGATCTGAGAGCGGGGGACCTGAGGAATGAGCAGTTCTTC.

The genes are TRBV4-3 and TRBJ2-3; D is perhaps TRBD1 (6 bases). The CDR3 has 14 amino acids. Germline V CDR1 and CDR2: LGHNA, YSLEER. Trimming pared 5 bases from V and 4 bases from J, leaving 13 bases between. The CDR3 region has the DNA TGCGCCAGCAGCGTATCTCAGGGGTCAGATACGCAGTATTTT. Translation gives CASSVSQGSDTQYF.

The rearrangement joins TRBV18 to TRBJ1-5, with a weak D call TRBD1 (5 bases). The germline V and J ends were trimmed by 6 bases and 2 bases, with 14 bases remaining between them. The CDR3 sequence is 15 residues long. From germline, CDR1 is KGHSH and CDR2 LQKENI. In nucleotides, the CDR3 is TGTGCCAGCTCCACGGGACCGGGGGGCAATCAGCCCCAGCATTTT. This sequence encodes CASSTGPGGNQPQHF.

The chain is built from TRBV10-3 and TRBJ2-1; TRBD1 matches at 8 bases. CDR3 size: 14 residues. CDR1 and CDR2 from the germline V gene are ENHRY and SYGVKD. V trimming: 10 bases; J trimming: 2 bases; junction bases outside the gene matches: 7. CDR3 nucleotide sequence: TGTGCCACCCTAGGACAGGGTACCTACAATGAGCAGTTCTTC. Its protein is CATLGQGTYNEQFF.

The gene calls are TRBV27 and TRBJ2-3; TRBD2 aligns across 11 bases. Trimming at V came to 2 bases and at J to 5 bases, leaving 3 bases not matched to a gene. CDR1 and CDR2 (germline): MNHEY, SMNVEV (reference sequence). This CDR3 has 15 residues. CDR3 sequence: CASSLLAGGRDTQYF. The CDR3 DNA reads as TGTGCCAGCAGTTTACTAGCGGGGGGCCGAGATACGCAGTATTTT.

This CDR3 is CASSSGGYEAFF. The CDR3 region has the DNA TGTGCCAGCAGCTCCGGGGGGTATGAAGCTTTCTTT. The chain links TRBV7-8 to TRBJ1-1; perhaps TRBD1 as D (5 bases). In germline, CDR1 is SGHVS, CDR2 FQNEAQ. V lost 4 bases, J lost 7 bases, and 10 bases lay in between. CDR3 size: 12 residues.

The rearrangement links TRBV7-2 to TRBJ2-1, with 13 bases identical to TRBD2. V lost 3 bases, J lost 6 bases, and 5 bases stayed unmatched. This CDR3 is 16 amino acids long. Germline loops: CDR1 SGHTA, CDR2 FQGNSA. This chain's CDR3 is CASSFPGLAGSNEQFF. CDR3 nucleotide sequence: TGTGCCAGCAGCTTCCCGGGACTAGCGGGATCCAATGAGCAGTTCTTC.

This clone was detected only once. V is TRBV7-9 and J is TRBJ2-7; D possibly corresponds to TRBD1 (5 bases). Per the germline V gene, CDR1 is SEHNR and CDR2 is FQNEAQ (reference sequence). Trimming took 5 bases from V and 2 from J, leaving 13 bases between them. There are 14 residues in the CDR3. The CDR3 is CASSPTEGPYEQYF. The CDR3 region has the DNA TGTGCCAGCAGCCCGACAGAAGGACCCTACGAGCAGTACTTC.

J is TRBJ1-2 and V is TRBV7-2, with D uncertain. The CDR3 sequence is 13 residues long. Germline CDR1 and CDR2: SGHTA and FQGNSA. V shed 1 base and J shed 6 bases, with 9 bases lying between them. The CDR3 region has the DNA TGTGCCAGCAGCTTAGTGACCGGGGATGGCTACACCTTC. It yields the protein CASSLVTGDGYTF.